The 32 T cell receptor beta chains below were found in one sample sequenced in a study of cytomegalovirus exposure and HLA in healthy donors. The PCR used 60 Vbeta and 13 Jbeta primers. TCRdb keeps only in-frame clones here, not all; method: immunoSEQ multiplex PCR. The data contain some 170,000 clones, 65% to 85% of them singletons. Sequencing was carried out using PBMCs. These receptors originate from a female donor in good health and CMV-seronegative.

This chain links TRBV5-1 with TRBJ1-1; no definite D call. Per the germline V gene, CDR1 is SGHRS and CDR2 is YFSETQ. There are 14 residues in the CDR3. The ends were cut back, 3 bases at V and 2 bases at J, with 11 bases in the middle. CDR3 nucleotide sequence: TGCGCCAGCAGCTCCCAAGGGAGTAACACTGAAGCTTTCTTT. Its protein product is CASSSQGSNTEAFF. The complete variable domain, with remaining parts taken from reference TRBV5-1 and TRBJ1-1, reads KAGVTQTPRYLIKTRGQQVTLSCSPISGHRSVSWYQQTPGQGLQFLFEYFSETQRNKGNFPGRFSGRQFSNSRSEMNVSTLELGDSALYLCASSSQGSNTEAFFGQGTRLTVV.

This sequence joins TRBV5-5 and TRBJ2-7, with a tentative D call TRBD1 (6 bases). V gave up 2 bases and J gave up 3 bases, with 15 bases separating them. The CDR3 extends over 15 amino acids. Per the germline V gene, CDR1 is SGHKS and CDR2 is YYEKEE (reference sequence). The CDR3 reads CASSFSQGKLYEQYF. CDR3 DNA sequence: TGTGCCAGCAGCTTTTCGCAGGGGAAGCTCTACGAGCAGTACTTC.

This clone was detected many times. The V call is TRBV6-6, the J call TRBJ2-7, with 7 positions matching TRBD1. CDR3 length: 15 residues. Germline CDR1 MNHNY, CDR2 SVGAGI (reference sequence). V was pared by 7 bases and J by 5 bases, with 14 bases of the junction left unmatched. The CDR3 coding sequence is TGTGCCAGCACCGAGGGCCGTGACAGGGCCCACGAGCAGTACTTC. As protein: CASTEGRDRAHEQYF.

This rearrangement joins TRBV5-1 to TRBJ2-7; 8 bases are shared with TRBD2. CDR1 SGHRS and CDR2 YFSETQ come from the germline V gene. Trimming removed 3 bases from V and 5 bases from J; junction bases left unmatched: 19. This CDR3 region has 18 residues. DNA of the CDR3: TGCGCCAGCAGCTCGCTTAAAATAGCGGGAAGGGCGACCGACGAGCAGTACTTC. It is translated as CASSSLKIAGRATDEQYF.

The V gene is TRBV5-1, the J gene TRBJ1-2; possibly TRBD1 for D (6 bases). Germline V gene data show CDR1 as SGHRS and CDR2 as YFSETQ. Trimming removed 3 bases from V and 3 bases from J, with 9 bases in between. This CDR3 contains 13 residues. The CDR3 protein is CASSSEGDYGYTF. The CDR3 DNA is TGCGCCAGCAGCTCAGAGGGGGACTATGGCTACACCTTC. Full variable domain (rest looked up from reference TRBV5-1 and TRBJ1-2): KAGVTQTPRYLIKTRGQQVTLSCSPISGHRSVSWYQQTPGQGLQFLFEYFSETQRNKGNFPGRFSGRQFSNSRSEMNVSTLELGDSALYLCASSSEGDYGYTFGSGTRLTVV.

In this sample, this clone turned up a few times. V gene TRBV9 combines with J gene TRBJ1-2; 8 bases fit TRBD1. The germline gives CDR1 SGDLS, CDR2 YYNGEE. The CDR3 is 14 residues long. The junction had 7 bases not matched to a gene; V was cut back by 4 bases and J by 5 bases. In nucleotides, the CDR3 is TGTGCCAGCAGCAGAGACAGGGGTCCATATGGCTACACCTTC. Amino acid sequence: CASSRDRGPYGYTF.

This chain connects TRBV6-1 to TRBJ2-5, with 10 positions matching TRBD1. Matching the DNA end better, TRBJ2-7 makes the J call doubtful. The CDR3 has 14 residues. Germline V CDR1 and CDR2: MNHNS, SASEGT. CDR3 sequence (DNA): TGTGCCAGCAGTGAGGGACAGGGGTTTTACGAGCAGTACTTC. Amino acid sequence: CASSEGQGFYEQYF.

The genes are TRBV5-4 and TRBJ2-5, with 12 positions matching TRBD2. With V trimmed by 1 base and J by 5 bases, 6 bases remained unmatched. The CDR3 runs 16 residues. Germline V lookup: CDR1 SGHNT, CDR2 YYREEE (reference sequence). CDR3 region: CASSLFASGGVETQYF. The CDR3 region has the DNA TGTGCCAGCAGCTTGTTTGCTAGCGGGGGGGTCGAGACCCAGTACTTC.

The chain couples TRBV25-1 to TRBJ1-2; a weak D match, TRBD1 (5 bases). Trimming cost V 4 bases and J 8 bases, with 11 bases left between them. The CDR3 spans 12 residues. The V gene's germline CDR1 is MGHDK and CDR2 SYGVNS. Here the CDR3 reads CASSAVRAGYTF. CDR3 sequence (DNA): TGTGCCAGCAGTGCTGTCAGGGCCGGCTACACCTTC.

The chain links TRBV7-9 to TRBJ2-3; 7 bases map to TRBD2. This CDR3 region has 14 residues. The junction had 5 bases not matched to a gene; V was cut back by 3 bases and J by 5 bases. CDR1 is SEHNR, CDR2 FQNEAQ, per germline (reference sequence). DNA of the CDR3: TGTGCCAGCAGCTTTCCTAGCGGCCGAGATACGCAGTATTTT. It yields the protein CASSFPSGRDTQYF.

The chain combines TRBV13 with TRBJ2-7; TRBD1 is a possible D gene (5 bases). V dropped 1 base and J dropped 7 bases, with 14 bases sitting between them. Germline V gives CDR1 PRHDT, CDR2 FYEKMQ (reference sequence). The CDR3 is 14 residues long. The CDR3 DNA is TGTGCCAGCAGCTTAGTAGACAGTCTGAGGGAGCAGTACTTC. As protein: CASSLVDSLREQYF.

This clone was seen more than once but under ten times. The V gene is TRBV9, the J gene TRBJ1-6; 7 bases line up with TRBD1. CDR1 and CDR2 (germline): SGDLS, YYNGEE. The CDR3 extends over 15 amino acids. The ends lost 2 bases at V and 6 bases at J; junction bases unmatched: 5. In nucleotides, the CDR3 is TGTGCCAGCAGCGTTACCGGGACAGCTAATTCACCCCTCCACTTT. Its protein product is CASSVTGTANSPLHF.

This clone was seen only a few times. The CDR3 spells CASSNAGVVEQYF. In DNA, the CDR3 is TGTGCCAGCAGCAACGCGGGGGTAGTCGAGCAGTACTTC. The gene calls are TRBV27 and TRBJ2-7; 7 nucleotides agree with TRBD2. Germline lookup yields CDR1 MNHEY and CDR2 SMNVEV (reference sequence). Unmatched junction bases numbered 8, after V lost 6 bases and J lost 6 bases. The CDR3 has 13 amino acids.

In its sample, this clone was seen once. The chain has TRBV5-1 and TRBJ1-2; tentative D call: TRBD1 (5 bases). CDR1 SGHRS and CDR2 YFSETQ come from the germline V gene. V was pared by 3 bases and J by 7 bases, with 13 bases between. CDR3 length: 13 amino acids. The DNA of the CDR3 is TGCGCCAGCAGCTCTTCAGGGTCGGTTGGCTACACCTTC. This translates into CASSSSGSVGYTF.

The rearrangement uses TRBV11-1 and TRBJ1-1; D perhaps matches TRBD1 (6 bases). V lost 6 bases and J 1 base, leaving 15 bases between the germline ends. CDR3 length: 15 residues. The V gene's germline CDR1 is SGHAT and CDR2 FQDESV (reference sequence). CDR3 nucleotide sequence: TGTGCCAGCAGGGCCCCAGGGGTGGAGAACACTGAAGCTTTCTTT. Translating it yields CASRAPGVENTEAFF.

In its sample, this clone was seen a few times. This chain links TRBV5-4 with TRBJ2-5; 9 bases are a match to TRBD1. The end of the DNA fits TRBJ2-7 better, so the J call may be wrong. CDR3 length equals 16 residues. The germline gives CDR1 SGHNT, CDR2 YYREEE (reference sequence). Written as DNA, the CDR3 is TGTGCCAGCAGCCAACAATGGGACAGGGTGTTCCACGAGCAGTACTTC. Protein: CASSQQWDRVFHEQYF.

This chain uses TRBV7-6 with TRBJ2-1; 7 nucleotides match TRBD1. From germline, CDR1 is SGHVS and CDR2 FNYEAQ. There are 13 residues in the CDR3. The V and J ends lost 5 bases and 9 bases, in that order; junction bases with no gene match: 7. Here the CDR3 reads CASSQDRATEQFF. The CDR3 bases are TGTGCCAGCAGCCAAGACAGGGCTACTGAGCAGTTCTTC.

CDR3 amino acids: CASSPLPSSYEQYF. For the CDR3, the DNA is TGCGCCAGCAGCCCGCTACCCTCCTCCTACGAGCAGTACTTC. J is TRBJ2-7 and V is TRBV5-1; D remains unclear. The CDR3 runs to 14 residues. From germline, CDR1 is SGHRS and CDR2 YFSETQ. V lost 4 bases to trimming and J lost 0 bases, with 11 bases between them.

The CDR3 DNA is TGTGCCAGCAGAGAGGGTCCAAACAATGAGCAGTTCTTC. Translating it yields CASREGPNNEQFF. V gene TRBV5-6 combines with J gene TRBJ2-1, with D tentatively TRBD2 (5 bases). CDR1 and CDR2 from the germline V gene are SGHDT and YYEEEE. The CDR3 has 13 amino acids. The V end was cut by 5 bases, the J end by 5 bases, with 11 bases between.

The CDR3 bases are TGTGCCAGCCGAAAAAGCGACAGAGGAGAGACCCAGTACTTC. It encodes CASRKSDRGETQYF. The chain couples TRBV27 to TRBJ2-5; a possible D gene is TRBD1 (5 bases). Trimming shortened V by 8 bases and J by 4 bases, and 17 bases separated the two germline ends. This CDR3 is 14 amino acids long. CDR1 is MNHEY, CDR2 SMNVEV, per germline (reference sequence).

This chain connects TRBV5-6 to TRBJ1-4; D not resolved. Trimming cost V 0 bases and J 4 bases, with 13 bases left between them. Germline-derived CDR1 and CDR2 are SGHDT and YYEEEE. CDR3 size: 16 residues. The CDR3, as DNA: TGTGCCAGCAGCTTGGCCTTGGTACAGTTTAATGAAAAACTGTTTTTT. It encodes CASSLALVQFNEKLFF.

The chain links TRBV11-2 to TRBJ2-4; no definite D call. CDR3 length equals 17 residues. Trimming removed 1 base at V and 0 bases at J, with 13 bases between. The germline CDR1 and CDR2 sequences are SGHAT and FQNNGV. The CDR3 region has the DNA TGTGCCAGCAGCTTAGGCTCCTACGGAGCAGCCAAAAACATTCAGTACTTC. The encoded protein is CASSLGSYGAAKNIQYF.

This sequence joins TRBV4-1 and TRBJ1-1; the D is unclear. V was pared by 1 base and J by 3 bases, with 18 bases between. This CDR3 has 17 amino acids. CDR1 is MGHRA, CDR2 YSYEKL, per germline. The DNA for the CDR3 is TGCGCCAGCAGCCAAGGGGGAGGTTGGCCCTTGGACACTGAAGCTTTCTTT. Residues: CASSQGGGWPLDTEAFF.

The chain links TRBV19 to TRBJ2-1; 13 positions match TRBD2. This CDR3 is 14 amino acids long. Germline V gene lookup returns CDR1 LNHDA and CDR2 SQIVND (reference sequence). J lost 9 bases, V lost 6 bases, and 5 bases had no gene match. CDR3 DNA sequence: TGTGCCAGTAGCCCGGGACTAGCGGGATGTGAGCAGTTCTTC. Translating gives CASSPGLAGCEQFF.

V gene TRBV9 combines with J gene TRBJ2-2; no firm D call. This CDR3 is 14 amino acids long. Trimming stripped 1 base from V and 2 bases from J, with 6 bases between. Germline V gives CDR1 SGDLS, CDR2 YYNGEE. This CDR3 reads CASSVNRNTGELFF. The CDR3 DNA is TGTGCCAGCAGCGTAAACAGAAACACCGGGGAGCTGTTTTTT. The variable domain in full, with the rest retrieved from reference TRBV9 and TRBJ2-2, is DSGVTQTPKHLITATGQRVTLRCSPRSGDLSVYWYQQSLDQGLQFLIQYYNGEERAKGNILERFSAQQFPDLHSELNLSSLELGDSALYFCASSVNRNTGELFFGEGSRLTVL.

This chain uses TRBV19 with TRBJ2-3; 13 bases are a match to TRBD2. With V trimmed by 6 bases and J by 0 bases, 3 bases remained unmatched. The CDR3 sequence is 16 residues long. The germline V gene has CDR1 LNHDA and CDR2 SQIVND (reference sequence). CDR3 coding DNA: TGTGCCAGTAGGCCGGGACTAGCGGGGAGCACAGATACGCAGTATTTT. It specifies CASRPGLAGSTDTQYF.

The chain carries TRBV5-6 and TRBJ1-4, with TRBD1 matching 7 bases. This CDR3 spans 14 amino acids. Germline loops: CDR1 SGHDT, CDR2 YYEEEE. V lost 3 bases to trimming and J lost 5 bases; unmatched junction nucleotides: 4. The CDR3 sequence is CASSYGTENEKLFF. The CDR3, as DNA: TGTGCCAGCAGCTACGGGACAGAGAATGAAAAACTGTTTTTT. The variable domain in full, completed from reference TRBV5-6 and TRBJ1-4, reads DAGVTQSPTHLIKTRGQQVTLRCSPKSGHDTVSWYQQALGQGPQFIFQYYEEEERQRGNFPDRFSGHQFPNYSSELNVNALLLGDSALYLCASSYGTENEKLFFGSGTQLSVL.

The chain joins TRBV10-3 to TRBJ1-1, with TRBD1 matching over 7 bases. The CDR3 has 13 residues. CDR1 ENHRY and CDR2 SYGVKD come from the germline V gene. J was trimmed by 1 base and V by 7 bases; bases with no gene match: 3. The CDR3 nucleotides read TGTGCCATCATGACAGGGCCGAACACTGAAGCTTTCTTT. This gives the protein CAIMTGPNTEAFF.

V gene TRBV11-3 combines with J gene TRBJ2-3; 16 positions agree with TRBD2. With 5 bases clipped from V and 5 bases from J, the junction kept 4 bases outside the gene matches. Per the germline V gene, CDR1 is SGHNT and CDR2 is YENEEA. This CDR3 is 16 amino acids long. In DNA, the CDR3 is TGTGCCAGCAGCCAGGGACTAGCGGGGGGGATAGATACGCAGTATTTT. Amino acid sequence: CASSQGLAGGIDTQYF.

The chain has TRBV10-3 and TRBJ2-7; D is perhaps TRBD1 (6 bases). There are 15 residues in the CDR3. V lost 2 bases and J 3 bases, leaving 14 bases between the germline ends. Germline V gene sequence: CDR1 ENHRY, CDR2 SYGVKD. CDR3 in DNA: TGTGCCATCAGTGAGGGTGTACAGGGTGGCTACGAGCAGTACTTC. It is translated as CAISEGVQGGYEQYF.

Only a few counts were recorded for this clone. V gene TRBV7-9 combines with J gene TRBJ2-7, with 9 positions matching TRBD2. J lost 1 base, V lost 5 bases, and 3 bases had no gene match. This CDR3 has 14 amino acids. Per the germline V gene, CDR1 is SEHNR and CDR2 is FQNEAQ (reference sequence). Here the CDR3 DNA reads TGTGCCAGCAGCGCAACTAGCGGGTCCTACGAGCAGTACTTC. Protein product: CASSATSGSYEQYF.

The CDR3 reads CAWSVRGLSYEQYF. The CDR3 bases are TGTGCCTGGAGTGTACGAGGACTGTCCTACGAGCAGTACTTC. The J gene is TRBJ2-7, the V gene TRBV30; maybe TRBD2 (5 bases). V was clipped by 0 bases and J by 1 base, with 10 bases between them. CDR1 and CDR2 (germline): GTSNPN, SVGIG (reference sequence). CDR3 length equals 14 residues. The full variable domain, rest sourced from reference TRBV30 and TRBJ2-7, is SQTIHQWPATLVQPVGSPLSLECTVEGTSNPNLYWYRQAAGRGLQLLFYSVGIGQISSEVPQNLSASRPQDRQFILSSKKLLLSDSGFYLCAWSVRGLSYEQYFGPGTRLTVT.